The TCR beta chain under discussion was sequenced for a study of blood T cell repertoires in COVID-19. At the level of the study: Nucleic acid was either cDNA or gDNA, and it came from T cells, B-cell-depleted T cells, or PBMCs.

Germline V gene sequence: CDR1 MDHEN, CDR2 SYDVKM. With 4 bases clipped from V and 3 bases from J, the junction kept 4 bases outside the gene matches. The CDR3 has 14 residues. The sample holds a few counts of this clone. In the study's own analysis: By means of reference gene primer amplification, nucleated cell counts were estimated. Measured with immunoSEQ multiplex PCR; TCRdb has only the in-frame clones, and not every one. V, J and clone size are taken as reported in that table, and D and trimming were inferred from the DNA itself. The sample holds 200,000 or so clones, about 80% seen once. Sequencing used peripheral blood. This sequence originates from a woman in her 30s who had recovered from COVID-19. The chain couples TRBV28 to TRBJ2-3; 7 nucleotides align to TRBD1. This CDR3 is CASSSDRATDTQYF. In DNA, the CDR3 is TGTGCCAGCAGTTCCGACAGGGCTACAGATACGCAGTATTTT.